Presented here are 10 T cell receptor beta chains from one specimen sequenced in a study of blood T cell repertoires in COVID-19. Sequencing used immunoSEQ multiplex PCR; TCRdb keeps in-frame clones, though not all of them. The sample has some 55,000 clones; 83% are singletons. The material sequenced was peripheral blood. Every receptor here comes from a woman aged 55-70 years with acute or convalescent COVID-19.

This CDR3 reads CASSHGQNTGELFF. CDR3 nucleotide sequence: TGTGCCAGCAGCCACGGACAGAACACCGGGGAGCTGTTTTTT. The chain links TRBV3-1 (or the pseudogene TRBV3-2) to TRBJ2-2, with TRBD1 as a possible D gene (5 bases). Per germline, CDR1 LGHDT and CDR2 YNNKEL (reference sequence). The CDR3 covers 14 residues. Trimming shortened V by 3 bases and J by 1 base, and 6 bases separated the two germline ends.

This clone was seen a handful of times. The chain links TRBV9 to TRBJ1-4; 8 bases fit TRBD1. The germline V gene encodes CDR1 SGDLS and CDR2 YYNGEE. V was clipped by 0 bases and J by 8 bases; unmatched bases: 9. This CDR3 is 16 amino acids long. The CDR3 is CASSVATGGTGEKLFF. CDR3 DNA sequence: TGTGCCAGCAGCGTAGCTACCGGGGGGACAGGAGAAAAACTGTTTTTT.

This clone was found a few times. The rearrangement links TRBV4-2 to TRBJ1-5; D ambiguous. Looked up from germline, CDR1 is LGHNA and CDR2 is YNFKEQ. Trimming shortened V by 0 bases and J by 3 bases, and 6 bases separated the two germline ends. This CDR3 contains 14 residues. This CDR3 is CASSQEQHNQPQHF. CDR3 DNA sequence: TGTGCCAGCAGCCAAGAACAGCACAATCAGCCCCAGCATTTT.

The CDR3, as DNA: TGTGCCAGCAGTCGGGACAGCCCCATCTATGGCTACACCTTC. Amino acid sequence: CASSRDSPIYGYTF. This rearrangement joins TRBV6-5 to TRBJ1-2, with 7 bases aligning to TRBD1. Germline V gene lookup returns CDR1 MNHEY and CDR2 SVGAGI. The CDR3 totals 14 residues. After removal of 5 bases from V and 4 bases from J, the junction contained 7 bases not matched to a gene.

The chain recombines TRBV6-5 with TRBJ1-2, with D maybe TRBD1 (6 bases). V gave up 7 bases and J gave up 0 bases, with 15 bases separating them. Germline V CDR1 and CDR2: MNHEY, SVGAGI. This CDR3 is 15 amino acids long. CDR3 residues: CASKSPGHSNYGYTF. DNA of the CDR3: TGTGCCAGCAAGAGTCCGGGACACTCTAACTATGGCTACACCTTC.

This chain connects TRBV5-1 to TRBJ2-5; a possible D gene is TRBD1 (6 bases). The CDR3 has 15 amino acids. In germline, CDR1 is SGHRS, CDR2 YFSETQ. V was pared by 0 bases and J by 5 bases, with 14 bases between. For the CDR3, the DNA is TGCGCCAGCAGCTTGGACAGGGTTCGGAGGGAGACCCAGTACTTC. It translates to CASSLDRVRRETQYF.

The CDR3 loop reads CASSRRGGGYGYTF. CDR3 sequence (DNA): TGCGCCAGCAGCCGCCGTGGGGGGGGTTATGGCTACACCTTC. The chain combines TRBV4-1 with TRBJ1-2, with D maybe TRBD1 (5 bases). Per the germline V gene, CDR1 is MGHRA and CDR2 is YSYEKL. V shed 4 bases and J shed 5 bases, with 14 bases lying between them. The CDR3 extends over 14 amino acids.

This sequence joins TRBV19 and TRBJ1-1, with 12 positions matching TRBD1. V trimming: 4 bases; J trimming: 4 bases; junction bases outside the gene matches: 10. The CDR3 totals 17 residues. Germline CDR1 and CDR2: LNHDA and SQIVND (reference sequence). CDR3 protein: CASSTSRDRGRGTEAFF. CDR3 bases: TGTGCCAGTAGTACAAGCAGGGACAGGGGGCGCGGCACTGAAGCTTTCTTT. The full variable domain, rest sourced from reference TRBV19 and TRBJ1-1, is DGGITQSPKYLFRKEGQNVTLSCEQNLNHDAMYWYRQDPGQGLRLIYYSQIVNDFQKGDIAEGYSVSREKKESFPLTVTSAQKNPTAFYLCASSTSRDRGRGTEAFFGQGTRLTVV.

This clone has only a few counts. The rearrangement joins TRBV19 to TRBJ2-3, with 10 nucleotides matching TRBD1. Germline V gene sequence: CDR1 LNHDA, CDR2 SQIVND (reference sequence). CDR3 length: 14 amino acids. V was clipped by 8 bases and J by 4 bases; unmatched bases: 6. This CDR3 is CASVGGQGSDTQYF. The CDR3, as DNA: TGTGCCAGTGTGGGGGGACAGGGGTCAGATACGCAGTATTTT.

The chain couples TRBV7-8 to TRBJ2-1; 9 bases align to TRBD2. Per the germline V gene, CDR1 is SGHVS and CDR2 is FQNEAQ. CDR3 length: 16 residues. The trim removed 5 bases at V and 6 bases at J, leaving 11 bases unmatched. CDR3 amino acids: CASSDPRARGGNEQFF. In DNA form, the CDR3 reads TGTGCCAGCAGCGACCCCCGGGCGCGGGGGGGCAATGAGCAGTTCTTC.